This T cell receptor (beta chain) was captured in a study of cytomegalovirus exposure and HLA in healthy donors. Broader study findings: Previous analysis showed most TCR beta V segments were productive about 90% or about 30% of the time. Likely technical artifact: a cluster of highly shared sequence variants. No immune exposure information besides CMV serostatus was available.

Vbeta (60) and Jbeta (13) primers were used in the PCR. As handled by the study authors: About 9.9 million shared chains were among tens of millions of unique TCR beta chains counted in a later analysis. Clones were sequenced by immunoSEQ multiplex PCR, and TCRdb holds only the in-frame ones, with some missing. The V and J calls and the clone size are those of that table, but D and trimming were determined from the DNA. Of about 97,000 clones in the sample, roughly 80% were seen once. Germline-derived CDR1 and CDR2 are SGHDT and YYEEEE. CDR3 size: 14 residues. The germline V and J ends were trimmed by 0 bases and 5 bases, with 9 bases remaining between them. Notes on this clone: Its antigen is unidentified.

Sequencing input: PBMCs. The sequence derives from a man between 35 and 55 years old in good health and CMV-seronegative. The genes are TRBV5-6 and TRBJ2-1; the D gene is possibly TRBD1 (6 bases). The chain's CDR3 is CASSLGGLNNEQFF. The CDR3 bases are TGTGCCAGCAGCTTGGGGGGGCTAAACAATGAGCAGTTCTTC.